These 8 T cell receptor beta chains were sequenced from one sample in a study of HIV-infected patients and healthy controls. cDNA was made from approximately 0.55 ug RNA using alpha and beta constant primers. Separate chain-specific third strand synthesis with multiplexing indices produced the alpha and beta libraries. TCRdb re-derived calls from the 5' RACE reads in MiXCR, one entry per CDR3 protein. Of about 17,000 distinct CDR3 sequences listed, about a tenth are singletons. All unsorted peripheral T cells were captured because whole blood was used without fractionation. The source material was blood. These receptors came from an adult in good health.

A note on this clonotype: A much larger clone is a single base away; this may be a read error. The chain uses TRBV19 and TRBJ2-4, with TRBD1 identical over 12 bases. V dropped 5 bases and J dropped 5; count of bases not matched to a gene: 7. The CDR3 contains 16 residues. Germline V CDR1 and CDR2: LNHDA, SQIVND (reference sequence). The CDR3 reads CASSPTGTGGQNIQYF. The CDR3 DNA sequence: TGTGCCAGTAGTCCCACGGGGACAGGGGGCCAAAACATTCAGTACTTC.

This clonotype was counted ten times or more. The chain is built from TRBV6-5 and TRBJ1-1; TRBD1 agrees at 7 bases. Germline V gene lookup returns CDR1 MNHEY and CDR2 SVGAGI. V lost 2 bases, J lost 8 bases, and 2 bases stayed unmatched. CDR3 length: 12 amino acids. CDR3 residues: CASSYGDREAFF. DNA of the CDR3: TGTGCCAGCAGTTACGGGGACAGAGAAGCTTTCTTT.

The chain is built from TRBV6-6 and TRBJ2-4, with 7 bases that match TRBD2. Germline V gene sequence: CDR1 MNHNY, CDR2 SVGAGI (reference sequence). The V segment lost 5 bases and the J segment 0 bases; nucleotides outside the gene matches: 4. This CDR3 contains 15 residues. Here the CDR3 DNA reads TGTGCCAGCAGTCTAGCGGACCTAGCCAAAAACATTCAGTACTTC. This encodes CASSLADLAKNIQYF.

In this sample, this clonotype turned up many times. This chain uses TRBV29-1 with TRBJ2-3; TRBD2 matches 10 bases. V shed 1 base, J shed 5 bases, and the junction held 6 bases outside the gene matches. The germline V gene has CDR1 SQVTM and CDR2 ANQGSEA. The length of the CDR3 is 15 residues. CDR3 nucleotides: TGCAGCGTTGAAGGGTCACGGACTAGCGGAGATACGCAGTATTTT. This translates into CSVEGSRTSGDTQYF.

The chain combines TRBV3-1 with TRBJ2-1; TRBD2 agrees at 10 bases. The CDR3 runs to 15 residues. J was trimmed by 7 bases and V by 4 bases; bases with no gene match: 7. Germline CDR1 and CDR2: LGHDT and YNNKEL (reference sequence). The CDR3 loop reads CASSRSLAGLNEQFF. CDR3 nucleotides: TGTGCCAGCAGCCGATCACTAGCGGGATTGAATGAGCAGTTCTTC.

This clonotype appeared many times. V and J are TRBV20-1 and TRBJ2-5, with TRBD2 as a possible D gene (6 bases). Germline assignment: CDR1 DFQATT and CDR2 SNEGSKA (reference sequence). The CDR3 covers 14 residues. Deletions cut 7 bases from V and 3 bases from J, with 18 bases between. CDR3 sequence (DNA): TGCAGTGTTATTGATTCGACTAGTAAAGAGACCCAGTACTTC. Its translation: CSVIDSTSKETQYF.

This clonotype was seen many times. CDR3 DNA: TGTGCCAGCGGGGCTCAGCCAGATACGCAGTATTTT. Translation gives CASGAQPDTQYF. This sequence joins TRBV2 and TRBJ2-3; a possible D gene is TRBD1 (5 bases). The V end lost 8 bases, the J end lost 4 bases, and 10 bases lay between the germline ends. CDR1 is SNHLY, CDR2 FYNNEI, per germline. The CDR3 extends over 12 amino acids.

This clonotype was detected many times. The chain links TRBV12-3 or TRBV12-4 to TRBJ2-4; TRBD2 agrees at 7 bases. After removal of 4 bases from V and 8 bases from J, the junction contained 2 bases not matched to a gene. CDR3 size: 12 residues. The CDR3 region has the DNA TGTGCCAGCAGTTCTCGGGGGGACATTCAGTACTTC. Translation gives CASSSRGDIQYF.